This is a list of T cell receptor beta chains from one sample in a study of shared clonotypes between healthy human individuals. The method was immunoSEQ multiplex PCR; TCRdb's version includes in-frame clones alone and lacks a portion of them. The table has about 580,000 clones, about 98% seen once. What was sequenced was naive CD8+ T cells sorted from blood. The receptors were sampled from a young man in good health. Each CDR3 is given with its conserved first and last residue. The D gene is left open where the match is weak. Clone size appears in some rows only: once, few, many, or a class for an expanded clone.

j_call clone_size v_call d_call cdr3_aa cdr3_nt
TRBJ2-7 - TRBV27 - CASSLTHSSASTYEQYF TGTGCCAGCAGTTTAACCCATTCTAGCGCATCTACCTACGAGCAGTACTTC
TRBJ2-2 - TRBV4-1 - CASRRGLNTGELFF TGCGCCAGCAGAAGGGGGTTGAACACCGGGGAGCTGTTTTTT
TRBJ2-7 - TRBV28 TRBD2 CASSARTSGIGRFDEQYF TGTGCCAGCAGTGCCCGGACTAGCGGGATTGGACGATTCGACGAGCAGTACTTC
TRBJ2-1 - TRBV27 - CASSSIGPYNEQFF TGTGCCAGCAGTTCAATCGGGCCCTACAATGAGCAGTTCTTC
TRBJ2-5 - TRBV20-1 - CSGDSLGTQYF TGCAGTGGCGACAGTTTAGGGACCCAGTACTTC
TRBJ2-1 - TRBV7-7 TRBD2 CASSVGLADNEQFF TGTGCTAGCAGCGTAGGACTAGCGGACAATGAGCAGTTCTTC
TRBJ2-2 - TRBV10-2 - CASRGLTGELFF TGCGCCAGCCGGGGGCTCACCGGGGAGCTGTTTTTT
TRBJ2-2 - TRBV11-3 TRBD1 CASSSLDRGRSNTGELFF TGTGCCAGCAGCTCACTAGACAGGGGCAGATCGAACACCGGGGAGCTGTTTTTT
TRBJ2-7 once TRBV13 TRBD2 CASSLAGAGAQYEQYF TGTGCCAGCAGCTTAGCTGGTGCGGGAGCGCAATACGAGCAGTACTTC
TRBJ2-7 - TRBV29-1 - CSVEEGGSFEQYF TGCAGCGTTGAAGAGGGGGGCAGTTTCGAGCAGTACTTC
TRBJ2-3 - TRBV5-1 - CASSLQDPTPTDTQYF TGCGCCAGCAGCTTGCAGGACCCGACGCCCACAGATACGCAGTATTTT
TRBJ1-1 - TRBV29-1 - CSVEEPMNTEAFF TGCAGCGTTGAAGAGCCGATGAACACTGAAGCTTTCTTT
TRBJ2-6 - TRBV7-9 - CASSPGSTGRRANVLTF TGTGCCAGCAGCCCAGGCTCCACAGGGCGAAGGGCCAACGTCCTGACTTTC
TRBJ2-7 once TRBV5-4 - CASSADSNEQYF TGTGCCAGCAGCGCCGACAGCAACGAGCAGTACTTC
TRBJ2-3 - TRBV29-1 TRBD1 CSVSPGQGAEADTQYF TGCAGCGTTTCGCCGGGACAGGGGGCGGAGGCAGATACGCAGTATTTT
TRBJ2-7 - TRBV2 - CASSEAQRGGLTYEQYF TGTGCCAGCAGTGAAGCGCAAAGAGGGGGGTTGACCTACGAGCAGTACTTC
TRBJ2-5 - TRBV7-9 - CASSSQRSPTSYRQETQYF TGTGCCAGCAGCTCGCAGAGAAGCCCTACTAGTTATCGGCAAGAGACCCAGTACTTC
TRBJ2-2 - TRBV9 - CASASRGVAGELFF TGTGCCAGCGCTTCTAGAGGTGTCGCCGGGGAGCTGTTTTTT
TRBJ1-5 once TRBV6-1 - CASSGGGLRNQPQHF TGTGCCAGCAGTGGTGGAGGGCTTCGGAATCAGCCCCAGCATTTT
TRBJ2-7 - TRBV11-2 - CASSLLGEQYF TGTGCCAGCAGCCTATTGGGGGAGCAGTACTTC
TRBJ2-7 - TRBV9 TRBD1 CASSPGTAVSSYEQYF TGTGCCAGCAGCCCTGGGACAGCCGTGAGCTCCTACGAGCAGTACTTC
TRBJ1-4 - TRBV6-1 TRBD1 CASSEVRDRATNEKLFF TGTGCCAGCAGTGAAGTGCGGGACAGGGCAACTAATGAAAAACTGTTTTTT
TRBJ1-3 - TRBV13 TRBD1 CASSPGQGNSGNTIYF TGTGCCAGCAGCCCCGGACAGGGTAACTCTGGAAACACCATATATTTT
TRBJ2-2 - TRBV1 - CTSTHPFGELFF TGCACCAGCACCCACCCTTTCGGGGAGCTGTTTTTT